This passage covers 23 T cell receptor beta chains from one sample sequenced in a study of T cell therapy after organ transplantation. Only in-frame clones appear in the TCRdb table, and some are missing; sequencing was by immunoSEQ multiplex PCR. The sample has 20,000 or so clones, 80% to 85% seen once; the top ten hold less than 40%. No antigen has been identified for these receptors. Noted time point: 20-29 weeks after completion of therapy. Sequences were derived from CD8+ T cells from blood, sampled after autologous CMV-specific T cell therapy. These receptors were collected from a human patient who had received a solid organ transplant and had CMV disease. Some of the T cells may derive from the graft donor.

This chain connects TRBV19 to TRBJ2-2, with a tentative D call TRBD1 (6 bases). The V end lost 6 bases, the J end lost 5 bases, and 13 bases lay between the germline ends. Germline lookup yields CDR1 LNHDA and CDR2 SQIVND (reference sequence). The CDR3 loop spans 14 amino acids. The CDR3 here is CASRPQTGTGELFF. The CDR3 coding sequence is TGTGCCAGTAGGCCTCAGACAGGTACCGGGGAGCTGTTTTTT.

V is TRBV18 and J is TRBJ1-3; D not certain. Trimming took off 0 bases at V and 6 bases at J, with 12 bases between the two ends. CDR1 is KGHSH and CDR2 is LQKENI in the germline V gene. CDR3 size: 15 residues. The CDR3 region has the DNA TGTGCCAGCTCACCACCCGAACCTATTACAAACACCATATATTTT. Its protein product is CASSPPEPITNTIYF. The full variable domain, its missing parts supplied by reference TRBV18 and TRBJ1-3, is NAGVMQNPRHLVRRRGQEARLRCSPMKGHSHVYWYRQLPEEGLKFMVYLQKENIIDESGMPKERFSAEFPKEGPSILRIQQVVRGDSAAYFCASSPPEPITNTIYFGEGSWLTVV.

This clone rates as medium-sized. The chain joins TRBV7-9 to TRBJ2-2; TRBD1 matches 12 bases. The CDR3 is 16 residues long. Trimming at V came to 5 bases and at J to 6 bases, leaving 7 bases not matched to a gene. Germline V gene sequence: CDR1 SEHNR, CDR2 FQNEAQ (reference sequence). CDR3 in amino acids: CASSATGQGAAGELFF. CDR3 sequence (DNA): TGTGCCAGCAGCGCGACGGGACAGGGGGCGGCCGGGGAGCTGTTTTTT.

V is TRBV4-3 and J is TRBJ2-3; a possible D gene is TRBD1 (5 bases). The CDR3 consists of 15 residues. The V gene's germline CDR1 is LGHNA and CDR2 YSLEER. V lost 3 bases to trimming and J lost 4 bases, with 14 bases between them. The CDR3 bases are TGCGCCAGCAGCCAGGGCACAGGCAAATCAGATACGCAGTATTTT. Translating it yields CASSQGTGKSDTQYF.

In the case of this clone: The same CDR3 arises from other DNA sequences in this sample as well. The CDR3 DNA reads as TGTGCCAGCAGCTCGGGGGATACGCAGTATTTT. The encoded protein is CASSSGDTQYF. The gene calls are TRBV13 and TRBJ2-3; D is perhaps TRBD2 (5 bases). The CDR3 loop spans 11 amino acids. CDR1 and CDR2 (germline): PRHDT, FYEKMQ (reference sequence). Trimming stripped 4 bases from V and 6 bases from J, with 5 bases between.

The CDR3 DNA follows: TGTGCCAGCAGGGTAAGAGGGGGCAATCAGCCCCAGCATTTT. Protein sequence: CASRVRGGNQPQHF. This chain joins TRBV6-5 and TRBJ1-5; perhaps TRBD1 as D (5 bases). The V gene lost 6 bases and the J gene lost 2 bases, with 11 bases spanning the gap. This CDR3 is 14 amino acids long. CDR1 MNHEY and CDR2 SVGAGI come from the germline V gene.

The chain employs TRBV11-1 and TRBJ2-7; TRBD1 agrees at 8 bases. This CDR3 contains 14 residues. Germline V gene data show CDR1 as SGHAT and CDR2 as FQDESV (reference sequence). V trimming: 7 bases; J trimming: 3 bases; junction bases outside the gene matches: 8. This CDR3 is CASTLTGALYEQYF. CDR3 in DNA: TGTGCCAGCACCCTGACAGGGGCCCTCTACGAGCAGTACTTC.

This clone was seen just once. The V and J genes are TRBV7-9 and TRBJ2-5; either TRBD1 or TRBD2 may supply D (5 bases each). Trimming cost V 5 bases and J 3 bases, with 16 bases left between them. There are 15 residues in the CDR3. CDR1 is SEHNR and CDR2 is FQNEAQ in the germline V gene (reference sequence). CDR3 nucleotide sequence: TGTGCCAGCAGCAGCCGGGACGCGACGGAAGAGACCCAGTACTTC. The encoded protein is CASSSRDATEETQYF.

This chain connects TRBV4-1 to TRBJ2-7; the match to TRBD1 covers 10 bases. This CDR3 contains 14 residues. Per the germline V gene, CDR1 is MGHRA and CDR2 is YSYEKL. The V gene end was trimmed by 3 bases and the J gene end by 5 bases; junction bases not matched to a gene: 4. The CDR3 region is CASSQGQGFHEQYF. The CDR3 bases are TGCGCCAGCAGCCAGGGACAGGGGTTCCACGAGCAGTACTTC.

This clone occurred a few times. This rearrangement joins TRBV2 to TRBJ1-5, with D possibly TRBD1 on 5 matching bases. With 6 bases removed from V and 3 bases from J, the gap between germline ends came to 12 bases. The CDR3 totals 14 residues. CDR1 SNHLY and CDR2 FYNNEI come from the germline V gene. The CDR3 DNA reads as TGTGCCAGCAGAGGGGACGGTTTCAATCAGCCCCAGCATTTT. It specifies CASRGDGFNQPQHF.

The V gene is TRBV11-2, the J gene TRBJ2-7; 9 positions match TRBD1. V was clipped by 6 bases and J by 2 bases; unmatched bases: 2. This CDR3 contains 13 residues. Germline CDR1 SGHAT, CDR2 FQNNGV. The CDR3 DNA is TGTGCCAGCAGGGGACAGGGAACCTACGAGCAGTACTTC. Translation: CASRGQGTYEQYF.

V usage is TRBV9 and J usage is TRBJ2-3; D not resolved. V lost 0 bases and J lost 1, with 9 bases in between. Germline assignment: CDR1 SGDLS and CDR2 YYNGEE. This CDR3 is 15 amino acids long. The CDR3 DNA is TGTGCCAGCAGCGTAGATGGTCTGCGCACAGATACGCAGTATTTT. Protein product: CASSVDGLRTDTQYF. Full variable domain (remainder filled in from reference TRBV9 and TRBJ2-3): DSGVTQTPKHLITATGQRVTLRCSPRSGDLSVYWYQQSLDQGLQFLIQYYNGEERAKGNILERFSAQQFPDLHSELNLSSLELGDSALYFCASSVDGLRTDTQYFGPGTRLTVL.

This clone showed up just once. The chain combines TRBV19 with TRBJ1-1; maybe TRBD1 (5 bases). Trimming removed 3 bases from V and 3 bases from J, with 8 bases in between. Germline V gives CDR1 LNHDA, CDR2 SQIVND (reference sequence). This CDR3 has 13 residues. Here the CDR3 DNA reads TGTGCCAGTAGTATCAGGGTACACACTGAAGCTTTCTTT. Translated, it gives CASSIRVHTEAFF.

On this clone: The same CDR3 also results from other DNA sequences found in this sample. The rearrangement joins TRBV27 to TRBJ1-5; no clear D. The CDR3 sequence is 13 residues long. Per the germline V gene, CDR1 is MNHEY and CDR2 is SMNVEV (reference sequence). Trimming shortened V by 6 bases and J by 4 bases, and 10 bases separated the two germline ends. CDR3 sequence (DNA): TGTGCCAGCAGCGTAGACGGGAATCAGCCCCAGCATTTT. Translation gives CASSVDGNQPQHF.

This chain uses TRBV4-2 with TRBJ1-2, with a tentative D call TRBD1 (6 bases). V gave up 4 bases and J gave up 4 bases, with 7 bases separating them. Germline CDR1 and CDR2: LGHNA and YNFKEQ. The CDR3 is 12 amino acids. The CDR3 DNA sequence: TGTGCCAGCAGCCCACAGGGCTATGGCTACACCTTC. It translates to CASSPQGYGYTF.

V and J are TRBV7-3 and TRBJ2-1, with a possible D match to TRBD1 (5 bases). V lost 5 bases and J lost 6, with 11 bases in between. Looked up from germline, CDR1 is SGHTA and CDR2 is FQGTGA. The CDR3 contains 13 residues. The DNA of the CDR3 is TGTGCCAGCAGCACCGGACATCCCAATGAGCAGTTCTTC. It translates to CASSTGHPNEQFF.

This clone has just a few counts. The chain joins TRBV6-5 to TRBJ1-5; D is unresolved. Trimming stripped 2 bases from V and 4 bases from J, with 6 bases between. The CDR3 is 13 residues long. The germline gives CDR1 MNHEY, CDR2 SVGAGI. The CDR3 here is CASSYGINQPQHF. The CDR3 coding sequence is TGTGCCAGCAGTTACGGGATTAATCAGCCCCAGCATTTT.

The V and J genes are TRBV4-2 and TRBJ1-2, with D unresolved. The CDR3 consists of 13 residues. Trimming shortened V by 0 bases and J by 4 bases, and 6 bases separated the two germline ends. Per germline, CDR1 LGHNA and CDR2 YNFKEQ. CDR3 protein: CASSQDQGYGYTF. The CDR3 DNA reads as TGTGCCAGCAGCCAAGATCAAGGCTATGGCTACACCTTC.

V gene TRBV12-5 combines with J gene TRBJ2-7; 12 nucleotides match TRBD2. The CDR3 spans 18 residues. From germline, CDR1 is LGHNT and CDR2 FRNRAP. J gave up 5 bases and V 6 bases, and 17 bases lay outside the gene matches. The DNA for the CDR3 is TGTGCTAGTGGCCAACCCCAACTAGCGGGGGGCTCTGCCGACGAGCAGTACTTC. Encoded protein: CASGQPQLAGGSADEQYF.

The chain uses TRBV14 and TRBJ2-2; 7 bases align to TRBD1. From germline, CDR1 is SGHDN and CDR2 FVKESK. CDR3 size: 16 residues. Unmatched junction bases numbered 9, after V lost 2 bases and J lost 6 bases. CDR3 DNA: TGTGCCAGCAGCCAATTTAGACAGGGTCTGGCCGGGGAGCTGTTTTTT. Translated, it gives CASSQFRQGLAGELFF.

The rearrangement links TRBV5-6 to TRBJ1-4; no firm D call. This CDR3 spans 14 amino acids. V lost 4 bases and J lost 4, with 11 bases in between. CDR1 and CDR2 (germline): SGHDT, YYEEEE. The CDR3 bases are TGTGCCAGCAGCCCCGCCATGGTTAATGAAAAACTGTTTTTT. Translated, it gives CASSPAMVNEKLFF.

Remarks on this clone: A much larger clone lies a single base off, so this may be a read error. The sample has other DNA sequences that encode this CDR3 too. The V call is TRBV13, the J call TRBJ2-7; D unclear. The CDR3 has 11 residues. From germline, CDR1 is PRHDT and CDR2 FYEKMQ (reference sequence). Trimming shortened V by 2 bases and J by 6 bases, and 5 bases separated the two germline ends. The CDR3 DNA is TGTGCCAGCAGCTTACTGGGCGAGCAGTACTTC. Its translation: CASSLLGEQYF.

The chain recombines TRBV30 with TRBJ2-5; 7 bases line up with TRBD1. The end of the DNA fits TRBJ2-7 better, so the J call may be wrong. The CDR3 has 13 amino acids. Germline lookup yields CDR1 GTSNPN and CDR2 SVGIG (reference sequence). Here the CDR3 DNA reads TGTGCCACTACAGGGGTATACCCCTACGAGCAGTACTTC. It translates to CATTGVYPYEQYF.